What follows are 9 T cell receptor beta chains derived from one specimen sequenced in a study of Ad26.COV2.S vaccination and SARS-CoV-2 variants. The treatment: around 19 received Ad26.COV2.S at low or high dose, single or two shots; about 5 received placebo; per-sample allocation not given. The study sampled participants on day 63 after the first vaccine or placebo injection. The repertoire was sequenced with immunoSEQ multiplex PCR; TCRdb's copy has only in-frame clones and lacks some. The table lists approximately 400,000 clones, approximately 83% of them singletons, with about 7.4% in the top ten. Sequences were derived from peripheral blood, sampled in a trial of Ad26.COV2.S vaccine versus placebo. The receptor source for this set is a person between 18 and 59 years old who received the Ad26.COV2.S COVID-19 vaccine or a placebo.

This clone came up once. This sequence joins TRBV6-5 and TRBJ2-1; tentatively, D is TRBD1 or TRBD2 (5 bases each). The CDR3 extends over 11 amino acids. Germline V gene sequence: CDR1 MNHEY, CDR2 SVGAGI. V was cut by 6 bases and J by 10 bases, with 10 bases left in between. CDR3 protein: CASSAGREQFF. Here the CDR3 DNA reads TGTGCCAGCAGCGCAGGGAGAGAGCAGTTCTTC.

This chain joins TRBV5-5 and TRBJ2-3; a weak D match, TRBD1 (6 bases). The germline V gene encodes CDR1 SGHKS and CDR2 YYEKEE (reference sequence). The CDR3 length is 15 residues. V was shortened by 0 bases and J by 0 bases, with 8 bases between the two germline ends. CDR3 sequence (DNA): TGTGCCAGCAGCTTGGACAGGGTCAGCACAGATACGCAGTATTTT. As protein: CASSLDRVSTDTQYF.

The chain couples TRBV18 to TRBJ2-2; tentative D call: TRBD1 (7 bases). This CDR3 is built from 17 residues. The germline CDR1 and CDR2 sequences are KGHSH and LQKENI. V lost 1 base and J 3 bases, leaving 15 bases between the germline ends. The CDR3 here is CASSPRRGRGDTGELFF. The CDR3 region has the DNA TGTGCCAGCTCACCACGGAGGGGGCGAGGGGACACCGGGGAGCTGTTTTTT.

The rearrangement links TRBV5-6 to TRBJ2-1; perhaps TRBD2 as D (6 bases). CDR1 and CDR2 (germline): SGHDT, YYEEEE. The CDR3 sequence is 13 residues long. With 0 bases removed from V and 10 bases from J, the gap between germline ends came to 11 bases. The CDR3 here is CASSLEGGYEQFF. The CDR3, as DNA: TGTGCCAGCAGCTTGGAAGGAGGGTACGAGCAGTTCTTC.

The chain employs TRBV6-4 and TRBJ2-3; D is perhaps TRBD1 (5 bases). The V end was cut by 0 bases, the J end by 4 bases, with 17 bases between. The CDR3 contains 17 residues. Germline V gene data show CDR1 as MRHNA and CDR2 as SNTAGT. CDR3 DNA sequence: TGTGCCAGCAGTGACTCGACGGGTAAGGGGAAGGCAGATACGCAGTATTTT. This encodes CASSDSTGKGKADTQYF.

The genes are TRBV20-1 and TRBJ2-7, with TRBD2 matching 13 bases. The germline CDR1 and CDR2 sequences are DFQATT and SNEGSKA (reference sequence). The length of the CDR3 is 15 residues. V shed 3 bases and J 2 bases; nucleotides not matched to a gene: 4. CDR3 residues: CSASPGLAGTYEQYF. Here the CDR3 DNA reads TGCAGTGCTAGTCCGGGACTAGCGGGAACCTACGAGCAGTACTTC.

The V gene is TRBV9, the J gene TRBJ1-3, with D possibly TRBD1 on 5 matching bases. The V gene lost 4 bases and the J gene lost 14 bases, with 22 bases spanning the gap. The CDR3 sequence is 14 residues long. Germline V gene data show CDR1 as SGDLS and CDR2 as YYNGEE. The CDR3 loop reads CASSPNLDPGVLYF. CDR3 in DNA: TGTGCCAGCAGCCCCAACCTAGACCCGGGGGTCCTATATTTT.

The count of this clone is one. The rearrangement joins TRBV2 to TRBJ1-2, with D unclear. The germline V gene has CDR1 SNHLY and CDR2 FYNNEI. The length of the CDR3 is 13 residues. V was cut by 8 bases and J by 8 bases, with 18 bases left in between. This CDR3 is CASVVLARRGYTF. CDR3 bases: TGTGCCAGCGTGGTTCTGGCACGGAGAGGCTACACCTTC.

This sequence joins TRBV2 and TRBJ2-5; TRBD2 matches 7 bases. Per the germline V gene, CDR1 is SNHLY and CDR2 is FYNNEI. The CDR3 has 15 amino acids. V lost 6 bases and J lost 3; bases outside the gene matches: 10. The CDR3 coding sequence is TGTGCCAGCAGGGAGATTGGAGGGAGGGAAGAGACCCAGTACTTC. Residues: CASREIGGREETQYF.